The 2 T cell receptor beta chains reported below all come from one sample, sequenced in a study of blood T cell repertoires in COVID-19. Assay used: immunoSEQ multiplex PCR; TCRdb lists only in-frame clones, some missing. The repertoire holds roughly 53,000 clones, with 90% to 95% as singletons. Sequencing was carried out using peripheral blood. The receptors were gathered from a human donor in a cohort sampled during active COVID-19.

The genes are TRBV19 and TRBJ1-1, with 10 nucleotides matching TRBD1. Trimming removed 5 bases from V and 5 bases from J; junction bases left unmatched: 5. CDR3 length equals 14 residues. Germline values: CDR1 LNHDA, CDR2 SQIVND (reference sequence). The CDR3 loop is CASSWTGGFTEAFF. CDR3 coding DNA: TGTGCCAGTAGTTGGACAGGGGGTTTTACTGAAGCTTTCTTT.

The chain is built from TRBV27 and TRBJ1-2, with a possible D match to TRBD1 (5 bases). V was clipped by 6 bases and J by 5 bases, with 7 bases between them. This CDR3 has 11 residues. Germline values: CDR1 MNHEY, CDR2 SMNVEV (reference sequence). The CDR3 coding sequence is TGTGCCAGCAGGACAGTATATGGCTACACCTTC. This encodes CASRTVYGYTF.